Listed below are T cell receptor beta chains from one sample, sequenced in a study of blood T cell repertoires in COVID-19. Some clones are missing from TCRdb's copy, which holds only in-frame ones; the method was immunoSEQ multiplex PCR. Of some 55,000 clones listed, 87% were seen once; the top ten hold roughly 7%. Sequencing was performed on peripheral blood. The receptors come from a man aged 60 to 69 with acute or convalescent COVID-19. Both conserved end residues are part of each CDR3. The D gene is left open where the match is weak. Only some rows state a clone size, as once, few, many or a class for expanded clones.

CDR3	DNA	D	size	J	V
CASSLGRVANSPLHF	TGTGCCAGCAGCTTGGGGAGGGTCGCTAATTCACCCCTCCACTTT	NA	NA	TRBJ1-6	TRBV7-2
CASSESGVGGGGNQPQHF	TGCGCCAGCAGTGAGTCAGGAGTAGGGGGTGGGGGCAATCAGCCCCAGCATTTT	NA	NA	TRBJ1-5	TRBV10-2
CAWSSVQGGQPQHF	TGTGCCTGGAGTTCTGTGCAGGGAGGTCAGCCCCAGCATTTT	NA	NA	TRBJ1-5	TRBV30
CAWSVDSNGYTF	TGTGCCTGGAGTGTGGACTCAAACGGCTACACCTTC	NA	NA	TRBJ1-2	TRBV30
CASSISRGDFGYTF	TGTGCCAGTAGTATCTCGCGGGGCGACTTTGGCTACACCTTC	NA	NA	TRBJ1-2	TRBV19
CASSYARDNEQFF	TGTGCCAGTAGCTACGCCAGGGACAATGAGCAGTTCTTC	NA	NA	TRBJ2-1	TRBV19
CASSKESGQGLRRGYTEAFF	TGTGCCAGCAGCAAAGAATCCGGACAGGGATTGAGAAGGGGGTACACTGAAGCTTTCTTT	NA	NA	TRBJ1-1	TRBV21-1
CASSLDRDYGYTF	TGTGCCAGCAGTTTAGACAGAGACTATGGCTACACCTTC	NA	NA	TRBJ1-2	TRBV12-3/TRBV12-4
CATSRAGDTQYF	TGTGCCACCAGCAGAGCGGGGGATACGCAGTATTTT	NA	NA	TRBJ2-3	TRBV15
CASSPTGRNTEAFF	TGTGCCAGCAGCCCGACAGGGAGGAACACTGAAGCTTTCTTT	TRBD1	NA	TRBJ1-1	TRBV6-5
CASRYSGGLASGTQYF	TGTGCCAGCAGATATAGCGGGGGGCTCGCCTCGGGTACGCAGTATTTT	TRBD2	NA	TRBJ2-3	TRBV27
CASSLVGDRVFRGYTF	TGTGCCAGCAGCTTAGTTGGGGACAGGGTTTTTCGTGGCTACACCTTC	TRBD1	NA	TRBJ1-2	TRBV5-6
CAWSALYTGELFF	TGTGCCTGGAGTGCCTTATACACCGGGGAGCTGTTTTTT	NA	NA	TRBJ2-2	TRBV30
CASSGTSGGPGELFF	TGTGCCAGCAGTGGGACTAGCGGGGGACCCGGGGAGCTGTTTTTT	TRBD2	NA	TRBJ2-2	TRBV2
CASSQASSYEQYF	TGTGCCAGCAGCCAGGCGAGTTCCTACGAGCAGTACTTC	NA	NA	TRBJ2-7	TRBV2
CASSFPRDLSTDTQYF	TGTGCCAGCAGCTTTCCCCGGGACTTAAGCACAGATACGCAGTATTTT	NA	NA	TRBJ2-3	TRBV7-9
CASGLLAGELFF	TGTGCTAGTGGTTTACTAGCGGGGGAGCTGTTTTTT	TRBD2	NA	TRBJ2-2	TRBV12-5
CASSYGTGEREKLFF	TGTGCCAGCAGCTACGGGACAGGGGAGAGGGAAAAACTGTTTTTT	TRBD1	NA	TRBJ1-4	TRBV13
CASSSGQGSTGELFF	TGTGCCAGCAGCTCGGGACAGGGATCCACCGGGGAGCTGTTTTTT	TRBD1	once	TRBJ2-2	TRBV2
CASSLVNTEAFF	TGTGCCAGCAGTTTAGTAAACACTGAAGCTTTCTTT	NA	NA	TRBJ1-1	TRBV12-3/TRBV12-4
CASSHTGGSVGMNTEAFF	TGTGCCAGCAGCCACACGGGGGGGAGCGTGGGAATGAACACTGAAGCTTTCTTT	NA	NA	TRBJ1-1	TRBV3-1/TRBV3-2
CASSQLQGNNEQFF	TGCGCCAGCAGCCAACTACAGGGAAACAATGAGCAGTTCTTC	NA	NA	TRBJ2-1	TRBV10-1
CATSRDRTGQFEAFF	TGTGCCACCAGCAGAGACCGGACAGGACAGTTTGAAGCTTTCTTT	TRBD1	NA	TRBJ1-1	TRBV15
CATSDFGGQGRGETQYF	TGTGCCACCAGTGATTTCGGTGGACAGGGGCGCGGGGAGACCCAGTACTTC	TRBD1	once	TRBJ2-5	TRBV24-1
CASSVMTGPHQPQHF	TGTGCCAGTAGTGTGATGACAGGCCCGCATCAGCCCCAGCATTTT	NA	NA	TRBJ1-5	TRBV19
CASHPPGLLNTEAFF	TGTGCCAGCCACCCTCCGGGACTCTTGAACACTGAAGCTTTCTTT	NA	NA	TRBJ1-1	TRBV7-2
CASSWKDRRFTEAFF	TGCGCCAGCAGCTGGAAGGACCGGAGGTTCACTGAAGCTTTCTTT	NA	NA	TRBJ1-1	TRBV5-1
CASSLAMSSAYF	TGTGCCAGCAGCTTAGCAATGTCGAGCGCCTACTTC	NA	NA	TRBJ2-5	TRBV11-2
CASMVRDGTEAFF	TGCGCCAGCATGGTCAGGGATGGGACTGAAGCTTTCTTT	NA	NA	TRBJ1-1	TRBV10-1
CAGPPWGVVQPQHF	TGTGCCGGCCCCCCCTGGGGAGTAGTTCAGCCCCAGCATTTT	NA	NA	TRBJ1-5	TRBV30
CATSDPYGYTF	TGTGCCACCAGTGATCCGTATGGCTACACCTTC	NA	NA	TRBJ1-2	TRBV24-1
CASSLDRPQEPYEQYF	TGTGCCAGCAGCTTAGATAGGCCCCAGGAACCCTACGAGCAGTACTTC	NA	NA	TRBJ2-7	TRBV11-3
CASGLNTEAFF	TGTGCCAGCGGCCTGAACACTGAAGCTTTCTTT	NA	NA	TRBJ1-1	TRBV12-3/TRBV12-4
CASSSPGDGYTF	TGTGCCAGCAGTTCACCGGGGGATGGCTACACCTTC	NA	NA	TRBJ1-2	TRBV12-3/TRBV12-4
CATSRDLGGGHYEDGYTF	TGTGCCACCAGCAGAGATCTAGGGGGGGGGCACTATGAGGATGGCTACACCTTC	NA	NA	TRBJ1-2	TRBV15
CASSIGQSTEAFF	TGTGCCAGCAGCATCGGACAGTCCACTGAAGCTTTCTTT	NA	NA	TRBJ1-1	TRBV12-3/TRBV12-4
CASSYLAGSQETQYF	TGTGCCAGCAGCTATTTAGCGGGATCCCAAGAGACCCAGTACTTC	TRBD2	NA	TRBJ2-5	TRBV11-2
CASSDREAGAEQFF	TGTGCCAGCAGTGATAGGGAAGCGGGGGCTGAGCAGTTCTTC	TRBD2	NA	TRBJ2-1	TRBV2
CASSSTGTRYNSPLHF	TGTGCCAGCAGCTCGACAGGGACTCGATATAATTCACCCCTCCACTTT	TRBD1	NA	TRBJ1-6	TRBV7-2
CASSPRGGFEAFF	TGTGCCAGCAGCCCACGGGGTGGGTTTGAAGCTTTCTTT	NA	NA	TRBJ1-1	TRBV12-3/TRBV12-4
CASSETGTAQYF	TGTGCCAGCAGCGAGACAGGAACGGCGCAGTATTTT	NA	NA	TRBJ2-3	TRBV7-3
CATSDFKRAETQYF	TGTGCCACCAGTGATTTTAAGAGGGCCGAGACCCAGTACTTC	NA	NA	TRBJ2-5	TRBV24-1
CASRVGEDNTIYF	TGTGCCAGCAGGGTAGGGGAGGATAACACCATATATTTT	NA	NA	TRBJ1-3	TRBV6-6
CASTRDRTNTEAFF	TGTGCCAGCACCAGGGACAGAACGAACACTGAAGCTTTCTTT	TRBD1	NA	TRBJ1-1	TRBV6-5
CVSWGVGQPQHF	TGTGTCAGCTGGGGGGTGGGTCAGCCCCAGCATTTT	NA	NA	TRBJ1-5	TRBV28
CASSLQGIGQPQHF	TGTGCCAGCTCCCTACAGGGGATTGGTCAGCCCCAGCATTTT	TRBD1	NA	TRBJ1-5	TRBV18